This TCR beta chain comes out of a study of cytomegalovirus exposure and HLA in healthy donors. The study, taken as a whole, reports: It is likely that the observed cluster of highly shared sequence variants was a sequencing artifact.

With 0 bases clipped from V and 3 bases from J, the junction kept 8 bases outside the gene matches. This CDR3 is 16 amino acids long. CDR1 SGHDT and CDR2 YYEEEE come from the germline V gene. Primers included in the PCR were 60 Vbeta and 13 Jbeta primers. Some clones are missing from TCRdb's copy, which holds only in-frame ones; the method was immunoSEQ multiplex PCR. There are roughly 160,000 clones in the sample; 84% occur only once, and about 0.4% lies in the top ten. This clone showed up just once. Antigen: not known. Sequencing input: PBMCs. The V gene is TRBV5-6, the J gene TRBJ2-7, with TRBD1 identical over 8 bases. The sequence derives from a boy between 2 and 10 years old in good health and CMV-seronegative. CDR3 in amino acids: CASSLALRTGHYEQYF. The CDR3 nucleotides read TGTGCCAGCAGCTTGGCCTTAAGGACAGGGCACTACGAGCAGTACTTC.